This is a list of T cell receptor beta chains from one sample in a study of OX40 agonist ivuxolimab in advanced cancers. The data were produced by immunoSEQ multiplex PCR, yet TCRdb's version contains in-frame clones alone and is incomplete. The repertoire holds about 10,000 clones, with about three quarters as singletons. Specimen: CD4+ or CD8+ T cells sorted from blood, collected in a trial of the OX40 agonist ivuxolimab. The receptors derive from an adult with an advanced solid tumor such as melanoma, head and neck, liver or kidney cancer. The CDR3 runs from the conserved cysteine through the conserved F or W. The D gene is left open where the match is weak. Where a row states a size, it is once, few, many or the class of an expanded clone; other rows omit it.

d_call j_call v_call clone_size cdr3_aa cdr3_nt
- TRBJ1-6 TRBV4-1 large CASSQEPTPPLHF TGCGCCAGCAGCCAAGAACCCACGCCACCCCTCCACTTT
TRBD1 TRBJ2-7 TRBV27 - CASRTVGQGFYEQYF TGTGCCAGCAGAACGGTCGGACAGGGGTTCTACGAGCAGTACTTC
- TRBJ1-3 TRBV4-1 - CASSQVAMAGNTIYF TGCGCCAGCAGCCAAGTAGCAATGGCTGGAAACACCATATATTTT
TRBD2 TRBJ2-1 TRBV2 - CASRASGGAYNEQFF TGTGCCAGCAGGGCTAGCGGGGGGGCTTACAATGAGCAGTTCTTC
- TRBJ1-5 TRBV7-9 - CASSLGNQPQHF TGTGCCAGCAGTCTGGGGAATCAGCCCCAGCATTTT
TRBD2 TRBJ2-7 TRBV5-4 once CASSGTSGTYEQYF TGTGCCAGCTCCGGGACTAGCGGAACCTACGAGCAGTACTTC
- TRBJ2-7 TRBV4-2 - CASSQDRGAAYEQYF TGTGCCAGCAGCCAAGATCGGGGGGCCGCCTACGAGCAGTACTTC
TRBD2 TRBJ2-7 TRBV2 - CASSGGTSGRYEQYF TGTGCCAGCAGTGGCGGGACTAGCGGGAGATACGAGCAGTACTTC
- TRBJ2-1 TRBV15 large CATSSPGPVDEQFF TGTGCCACCAGCTCTCCGGGACCCGTCGATGAGCAGTTCTTC
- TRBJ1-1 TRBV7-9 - CASSLGGSATEAFF TGTGCCAGCAGCTTAGGGGGGTCGGCCACTGAAGCTTTCTTT
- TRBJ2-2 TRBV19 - CASSIVPRAGELFF TGTGCCAGTAGTATAGTACCCAGGGCCGGGGAGCTGTTTTTT
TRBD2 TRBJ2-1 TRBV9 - CASAGTSGSYNEQFF TGTGCCAGCGCCGGGACTAGCGGTTCCTACAATGAGCAGTTCTTC
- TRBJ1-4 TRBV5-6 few CASSRRHLLANEKLFF TGTGCCAGCAGCCGCAGACACCTCCTCGCTAATGAAAAACTGTTTTTT
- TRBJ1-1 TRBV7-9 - CASSQGVTEAFF TGTGCCAGCAGCCAAGGGGTCACTGAAGCTTTCTTT
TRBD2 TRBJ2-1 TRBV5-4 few CASSTHRAGAWGVYNEQFF TGTGCCAGCAGCACCCACAGAGCGGGGGCCTGGGGGGTGTACAATGAGCAGTTCTTC
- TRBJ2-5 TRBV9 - CASSVARGKLETQYF TGTGCCAGCAGCGTAGCTAGGGGGAAACTAGAGACACAGTACTTC
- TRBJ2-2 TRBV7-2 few CASSWSDNTGELFF TGTGCCAGCAGCTGGTCCGACAACACCGGGGAGCTGTTTTTT
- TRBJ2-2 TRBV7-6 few CASSQPDNPAGTGELFF TGTGCCAGCAGCCAACCCGATAATCCCGCGGGCACCGGGGAGCTGTTTTTT
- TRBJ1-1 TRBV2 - CASRFSSELPNTEAFF TGTGCCAGCCGTTTCAGCTCAGAGCTCCCGAACACTGAAGCTTTCTTT
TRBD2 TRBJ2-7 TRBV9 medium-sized CASSVSTGVVAGGLYEQYF TGTGCCAGCAGCGTTTCGACAGGGGTAGTAGCGGGAGGACTCTACGAGCAGTACTTC
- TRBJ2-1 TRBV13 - CATLPVGYHEQFF TGTGCCACCCTACCTGTCGGGTATCATGAGCAGTTCTTC
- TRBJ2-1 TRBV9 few CASSVGGVNEQFF TGTGCCAGCAGCGTAGGAGGGGTCAATGAGCAGTTCTTC
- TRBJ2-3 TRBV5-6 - CASSLGSYPTDTQYF TGTGCCAGCAGCTTGGGTTCCTACCCCACAGATACGCAGTATTTT
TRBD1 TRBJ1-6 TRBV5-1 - CASRMTGLSSYNSPLHF TGCGCCAGCAGGATGACAGGGCTCAGCTCCTATAATTCACCCCTCCACTTT
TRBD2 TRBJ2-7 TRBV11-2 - CASSPYSGYEQYF TGTGCCAGCAGTCCCTATAGCGGGTACGAGCAGTACTTC
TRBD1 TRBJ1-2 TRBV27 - CASRWNRGMDYGYTF TGTGCCAGCAGGTGGAACAGGGGGATGGACTATGGCTACACCTTC
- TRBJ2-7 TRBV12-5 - CASGFVLVDYEQYF TGTGCTAGTGGTTTCGTCTTGGTGGACTACGAGCAGTACTTC
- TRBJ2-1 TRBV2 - CASGVGDHNEQFF TGTGCCAGCGGAGTGGGGGACCACAATGAGCAGTTCTTC
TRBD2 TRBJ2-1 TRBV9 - CASSPAGEAYNEQFF TGTGCCAGCAGCCCCGCGGGGGAAGCCTACAATGAGCAGTTCTTC